This entry describes one T cell receptor (beta chain). What it recognizes is unknown. The data were taken from a study of cytomegalovirus exposure and HLA in healthy donors. General observations from the study: A highly shared variant cluster was judged a likely technical artifact. Being indistinguishable, some V segments were excluded, TRBV6-2 and TRBV6-3 among them.

V lost 1 base to trimming and J lost 2 bases, with 8 bases between them. Germline CDR1 reads SGHRS; CDR2 reads YFSETQ. The CDR3 spans 14 residues. In the PCR, 60 Vbeta and 13 Jbeta primers were used. TCRdb keeps only in-frame clones here, not all; method: immunoSEQ multiplex PCR. The sample gives about 120,000 clones, 81% of which show up once; under 4.5% is in the top ten. The sample consisted of PBMCs. The TCR sequence derives from a man younger than 35 in good health and CMV-seropositive. The chain has TRBV5-1 and TRBJ2-3; D possibly corresponds to TRBD1 (5 bases). The DNA for the CDR3 is TGCGCCAGCAGCTTGTTCAGGGACACAGATACGCAGTATTTT. It encodes CASSLFRDTDTQYF.